Following are 6 T cell receptor beta chains from one sample sequenced in a study of Ad26.COV2.S vaccination and SARS-CoV-2 variants. Only in-frame clones appear in the TCRdb table, and some are missing; sequencing was by immunoSEQ multiplex PCR. The top ten clones hold around 1.8% of a sample with 400,000 to 450,000 clones, approximately 90% of them seen once. Specified treatment: around 19 received Ad26.COV2.S at low or high dose, single or two shots; several received placebo; per-sample allocation not given. Sampling was done on day 63 after the first vaccine or placebo injection. The sequencing here drew on peripheral blood, taken in a trial of Ad26.COV2.S vaccine versus placebo. The receptor set was obtained from a person between 18 and 65 years old who received the Ad26.COV2.S COVID-19 vaccine or a placebo.

The chain is built from TRBV13 and TRBJ2-3, with D unresolved. The CDR3 has 14 residues. Trimming left V 0 bases short and J 1 base short, with 5 bases between. Looked up from germline, CDR1 is PRHDT and CDR2 is FYEKMQ (reference sequence). CDR3 in amino acids: CASSLGPGTDTQYF. In nucleotides, the CDR3 is TGTGCCAGCAGCTTAGGTCCGGGCACAGATACGCAGTATTTT.

V gene TRBV6-2 or TRBV6-3 combines with J gene TRBJ1-2, with D tentatively TRBD1 (5 bases). The CDR3 is made up of 15 amino acids. CDR1 MNHEY and CDR2 SVGEGT come from the germline V gene. V was trimmed by 4 bases and J by 1 base, leaving 13 bases between them. CDR3 DNA: TGTGCCAGCAGTTTTGGGGCTTCTTATAACTATGGCTACACCTTC. Protein product: CASSFGASYNYGYTF.

This rearrangement joins TRBV5-8 to TRBJ2-1; unclear D gene. Trimming removed 0 bases from V and 6 bases from J, with 4 bases in between. This CDR3 spans 12 amino acids. Looked up from germline, CDR1 is SGHTS and CDR2 is YDEGEE. The chain's CDR3 is CASSLGTNEQFF. The DNA of the CDR3 is TGTGCCAGCAGCTTGGGGACCAATGAGCAGTTCTTC.

The chain joins TRBV5-1 to TRBJ1-1; TRBD1 is a possible D gene (6 bases). CDR1 and CDR2 (germline): SGHRS, YFSETQ. The CDR3 runs 13 residues. Trimming cost V 4 bases and J 4 bases, with 11 bases left between them. The CDR3 DNA reads TGCGCCAGCAGCGGCGTAGGGGGCACTGAAGCTTTCTTT. Translated, it gives CASSGVGGTEAFF.

J is TRBJ2-7 and V is TRBV4-2; maybe TRBD1 (5 bases). This CDR3 has 14 residues. The germline V gene has CDR1 LGHNA and CDR2 YNFKEQ. The V and J ends lost 2 bases and 2 bases respectively, with 10 bases between them. The CDR3 sequence: CASSQPGQAYEQYF. As DNA, the CDR3 is TGTGCCAGCAGCCAACCAGGGCAGGCCTACGAGCAGTACTTC.

The chain uses TRBV7-6 and TRBJ1-2, with 7 bases aligning to TRBD1. The junction had 13 bases not matched to a gene; V was cut back by 1 base and J by 2 bases. Germline-derived CDR1 and CDR2 are SGHVS and FNYEAQ. This CDR3 contains 18 residues. The CDR3 DNA is TGTGCCAGCAGCTTAGGATTGGGGACAGCTCCCTCAAACTATGGCTACACCTTC. This encodes CASSLGLGTAPSNYGYTF.